Included here is one T cell receptor (beta chain) sequence, with context. Its target is not known. Sequencing of TCR beta was performed on blood CD8+ T cells and on blood CD4+ T cells. TEMRA cells were FACS-enriched, while CD8+ and CD4+ T cells were negatively isolated. An input of roughly 0.5 to 1 ug of RNA was subjected to reverse transcription using random hexamers. Across 54 Vbeta and 13 Jbeta, TCR beta CDR3 was amplified with immunoSEQ multiplex PCR. TCRdb used MiXCR to reprocess the immunoSEQ multiplex PCR reads, holding one entry per CDR3 protein. This sample has 250,000 to 350,000 distinct CDR3 sequences; about 85% occur once, and the top ten carry about 0.11%. This sample stems from a study of CD8 T cells in Susac syndrome. Findings and caveats of the study: Individuals included in the TCR sequencing and HLA analysis were acknowledged by the study to be relatively few in number.

Looked up from germline, CDR1 is SGDLS and CDR2 is YYNGEE. With 3 bases clipped from V and 8 bases from J, the junction kept 6 bases outside the gene matches. The CDR3 has 15 residues. The sequence came from a human donor with multiple sclerosis. This chain joins TRBV9 and TRBJ2-1; TRBD2 matches at 12 bases. Sample: CD8+ T cells from PBMCs. In DNA, the CDR3 is TGTGCCAGCAGCGGGGGACTAGCGGGTTACGATGAGCAGTTCTTC. Protein sequence: CASSGGLAGYDEQFF.